This T cell receptor (beta chain) was documented in a study of neurological immune-mediated disorders. The study, taken as a whole, reports: Multiple sclerosis, the disease with the least TCR clonal expansion, fell below healthy controls, whereas HTLV-1-associated myelopathy showed the most.

This clonotype showed up just a few times. The antigen remains unidentified. MiXCR was run by TCRdb on the 5' RACE reads, yielding one entry per CDR3 protein. There are approximately 44,000 distinct CDR3 sequences in the sample; less than 6% occur only once, and approximately 1.3% lies in the top ten. This CDR3 is 13 amino acids long. Trimming at V came to 1 base and at J to 6 bases, leaving 4 bases not matched to a gene. Germline assignment: CDR1 GTSNPN and CDR2 SVGIG (reference sequence). The TCR originated in a woman in her late teens or twenties with multiple sclerosis. Specimen: CD4+ T cells from blood. V usage is TRBV30 and J usage is TRBJ1-2; 8 nucleotides agree with TRBD1. The CDR3: CAWSGAGGHGYTF. CDR3 nucleotide sequence: TGTGCCTGGAGTGGGGCAGGGGGCCATGGCTACACCTTC.